This TCR beta chain comes out of a study of blood T cell repertoires in COVID-19. Patients of the Seattle cohort, enrolled during active infection, were followed longitudinally. TCRdb's table, derived via immunoSEQ multiplex PCR, lists solely in-frame clones and lacks some. The top ten hold around 7.5% of the sample, which has roughly 220,000 clones, around 81% seen once. From germline, CDR1 is SGHRS and CDR2 YFSETQ. This CDR3 spans 14 amino acids. V was trimmed by 2 bases and J by 3 bases, leaving 12 bases between them. The sequenced material came from peripheral blood. The receptor comes from a woman of 80 years or more with COVID-19, enrolled during active disease. The J gene is TRBJ2-7, the V gene TRBV5-1, with no clear D. As DNA, the CDR3 is TGCGCCAGCAGCTTAAGTTTTGGAGACTACGAGCAGTACTTC. Translating gives CASSLSFGDYEQYF.